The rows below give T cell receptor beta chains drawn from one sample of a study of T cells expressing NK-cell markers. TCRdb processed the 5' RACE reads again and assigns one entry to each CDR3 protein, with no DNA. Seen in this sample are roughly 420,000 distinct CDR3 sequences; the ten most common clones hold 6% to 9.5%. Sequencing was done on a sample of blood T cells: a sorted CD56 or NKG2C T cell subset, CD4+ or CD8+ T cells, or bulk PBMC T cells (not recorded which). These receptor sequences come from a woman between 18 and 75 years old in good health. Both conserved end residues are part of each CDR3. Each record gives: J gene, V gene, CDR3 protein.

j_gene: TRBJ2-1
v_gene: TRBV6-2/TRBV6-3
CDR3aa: CASSYQPYNEQFF

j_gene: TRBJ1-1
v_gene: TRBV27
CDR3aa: CASSPYYWTGNTEAFF

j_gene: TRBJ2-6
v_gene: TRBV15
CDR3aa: CATSRGLGFALSGANVLTF

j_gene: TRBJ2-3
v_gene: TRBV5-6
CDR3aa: CASSYEREYADTQYF

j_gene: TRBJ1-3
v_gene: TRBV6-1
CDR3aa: CASSPGTGIGRDTIYF

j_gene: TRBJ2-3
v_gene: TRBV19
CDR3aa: CASSFRPKDTQYF

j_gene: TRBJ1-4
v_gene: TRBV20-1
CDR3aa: CSARWGAGEKLFF

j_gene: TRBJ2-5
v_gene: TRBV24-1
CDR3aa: CATSDGRLAGVTSQYF

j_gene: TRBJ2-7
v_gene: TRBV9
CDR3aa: CASSPIGLAGYEQYF

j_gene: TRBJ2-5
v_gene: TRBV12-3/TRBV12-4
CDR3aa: CASSLKYGVQETQYF

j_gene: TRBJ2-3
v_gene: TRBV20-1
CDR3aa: CSASRDAVQDDPYSTDTQYF

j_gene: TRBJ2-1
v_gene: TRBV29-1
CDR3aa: CSVEGRSTNEQFF

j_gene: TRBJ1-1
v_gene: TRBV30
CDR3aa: CAWNLGQGMNTEAFF

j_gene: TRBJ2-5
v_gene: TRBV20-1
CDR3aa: CSAVRRQGSRETQYF

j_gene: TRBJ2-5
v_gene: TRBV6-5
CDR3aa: CASSYQPNQETQYF

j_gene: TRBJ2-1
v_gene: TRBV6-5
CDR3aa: CASSLGLAGSWNEQFF

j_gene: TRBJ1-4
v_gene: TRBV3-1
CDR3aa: CASSHTSGEGNEKLFF

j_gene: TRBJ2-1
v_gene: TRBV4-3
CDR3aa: CASSTGTYSYNEQFF

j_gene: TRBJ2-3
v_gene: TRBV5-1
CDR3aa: CASSLVAGTTDTQYF

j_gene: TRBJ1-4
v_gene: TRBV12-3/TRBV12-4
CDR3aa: CASSFGLSNEKLFF

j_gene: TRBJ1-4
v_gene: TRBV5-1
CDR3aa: CASSLTRQGGEKLFF

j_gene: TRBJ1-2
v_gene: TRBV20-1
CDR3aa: CSASRQGARGYTF

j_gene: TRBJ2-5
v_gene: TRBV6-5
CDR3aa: CASSYFISTLETQYF

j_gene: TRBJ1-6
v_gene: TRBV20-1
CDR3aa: CSARELGGLGNSPLHF

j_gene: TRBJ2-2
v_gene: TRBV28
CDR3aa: CASSLRPSGSTGELFF

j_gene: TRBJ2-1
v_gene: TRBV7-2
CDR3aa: CASSLRTSAYNEQFF

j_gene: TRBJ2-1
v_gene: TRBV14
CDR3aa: CASSQDLSGRAGNEQFF

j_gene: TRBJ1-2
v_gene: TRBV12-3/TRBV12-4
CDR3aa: CASSGQDAGYGYTF

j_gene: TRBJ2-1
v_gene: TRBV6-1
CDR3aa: CASSPGQAPNEQFF

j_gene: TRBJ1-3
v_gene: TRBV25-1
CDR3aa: CASSLSQASRNTIYF

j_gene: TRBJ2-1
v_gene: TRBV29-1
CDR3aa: CSGVGLAGVGEQFF

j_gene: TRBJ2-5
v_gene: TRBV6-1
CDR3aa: CASSEAAGSQETQYF